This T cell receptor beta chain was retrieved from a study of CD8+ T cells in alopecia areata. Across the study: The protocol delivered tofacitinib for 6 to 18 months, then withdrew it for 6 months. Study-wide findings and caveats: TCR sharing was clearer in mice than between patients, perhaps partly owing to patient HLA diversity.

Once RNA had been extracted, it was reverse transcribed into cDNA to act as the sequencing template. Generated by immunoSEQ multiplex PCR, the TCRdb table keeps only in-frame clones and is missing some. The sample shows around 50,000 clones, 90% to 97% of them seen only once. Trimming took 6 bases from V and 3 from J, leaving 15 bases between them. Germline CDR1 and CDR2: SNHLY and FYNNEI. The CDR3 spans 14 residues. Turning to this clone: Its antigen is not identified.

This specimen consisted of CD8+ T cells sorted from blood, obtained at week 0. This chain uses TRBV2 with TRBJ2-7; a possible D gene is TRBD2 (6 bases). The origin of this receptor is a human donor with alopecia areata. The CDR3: CASRGSGRGYEQYF. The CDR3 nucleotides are TGTGCCAGCAGGGGGTCCGGGAGAGGCTACGAGCAGTACTTC.